The 31 T cell receptor beta chains in this list originate from one sample, sequenced in a study of cytomegalovirus exposure and HLA in healthy donors. Sequencing used immunoSEQ multiplex PCR; TCRdb keeps in-frame clones, though not all of them. The data contain 150,000 to 200,000 clones, roughly nine tenths of them singletons. What was sequenced was PBMCs. These receptors were obtained from a man younger than 45 in good health and CMV-seropositive.

This sequence joins TRBV2 and TRBJ2-1; TRBD2 might be the D (6 bases). V was pared by 6 bases and J by 12 bases, with 15 bases between. The CDR3 runs 12 residues. Germline CDR1 SNHLY, CDR2 FYNNEI. The CDR3, as DNA: TGTGCCAGCAGGGTGGACCGGGAGATGCAGTTCTTC. Protein product: CASRVDREMQFF.

V gene TRBV5-4 combines with J gene TRBJ2-3, with D possibly being TRBD1 or TRBD2 (5 bases each). There are 15 residues in the CDR3. V dropped 5 bases and J dropped 1 base, with 14 bases sitting between them. CDR1 SGHNT and CDR2 YYREEE come from the germline V gene (reference sequence). CDR3 sequence reads: CASRWDPRGTDTQYF. DNA of the CDR3: TGTGCCAGCAGATGGGACCCTCGGGGCACAGATACGCAGTATTTT.

The chain is built from TRBV7-9 and TRBJ2-7; D perhaps matches TRBD1 (5 bases). Germline V CDR1 and CDR2: SEHNR, FQNEAQ (reference sequence). V lost 1 base and J 3 bases, leaving 10 bases between the germline ends. The length of the CDR3 is 14 residues. The CDR3 region has the DNA TGTGCCAGCAGCTTAGTCGGCCAGGGCTACGAGCAGTACTTC. Its protein product is CASSLVGQGYEQYF.

Of note for this clone: Other DNA sequences of this sample code for an identical CDR3. This chain uses TRBV29-1 with TRBJ2-7, with 8 bases matching TRBD1. V lost 3 bases, J lost 3 bases, and 1 base stayed unmatched. The germline V gene encodes CDR1 SQVTM and CDR2 ANQGSEA. The length of the CDR3 is 12 residues. CDR3 amino acids: CSVEDRVYEQYF. For the CDR3, the DNA is TGCAGCGTTGAGGACAGGGTCTACGAGCAGTACTTC.

The rearrangement joins TRBV5-1 to TRBJ2-2, with D unresolved. The CDR3 spans 13 residues. Germline-derived CDR1 and CDR2 are SGHRS and YFSETQ. V shed 0 bases and J shed 7 bases, with 7 bases lying between them. The CDR3 sequence is CASSLAGDGELFF. The CDR3 bases are TGCGCCAGCAGCTTGGCGGGCGACGGGGAGCTGTTTTTT.

This clone was observed a handful of times. The chain links TRBV6-1 to TRBJ1-5; 7 nucleotides line up with TRBD1. The CDR3 runs 15 residues. The germline CDR1 and CDR2 sequences are MNHNS and SASEGT. With V trimmed by 4 bases and J by 2 bases, 5 bases remained unmatched. This chain's CDR3 is CASSVTGSGNQPQHF. Here the CDR3 DNA reads TGTGCCAGCAGTGTGACAGGGTCTGGCAATCAGCCCCAGCATTTT.

Points on this clone: Other DNA sequences in this specimen translate into the identical CDR3. The genes are TRBV27 and TRBJ2-7; D is unclear. CDR1 and CDR2 from the germline V gene are MNHEY and SMNVEV (reference sequence). This CDR3 has 9 residues. V lost 8 bases and J 3 bases, leaving 2 bases between the germline ends. The CDR3 nucleotides are TGTGCCAGCGGCTACGAGCAGTACTTC. This gives the protein CASGYEQYF.

Concerning this clone: The germline gene is not matched at one end of the junction; a read error may be the cause. The V and J genes are TRBV4-1 and TRBJ1-5; TRBD1 might be the D (6 bases). Germline lookup yields CDR1 MGHRA and CDR2 YSYEKL. CDR3 size: 13 residues. CDR3: CASSQDKWGAHDF. CDR3 sequence (DNA): TGCGCCAGCAGCCAAGATAAATGGGGGGCCCACGATTTT.

The chain's CDR3 is CASSVASGPSYEQYF. The DNA of the CDR3 is TGTGCCAGCAGCGTAGCAAGCGGGCCATCCTACGAGCAGTACTTC. This chain links TRBV9 with TRBJ2-7; D is possibly TRBD2 (6 bases). The CDR3 length is 15 residues. CDR1 SGDLS and CDR2 YYNGEE come from the germline V gene. Trimming removed 0 bases at V and 1 base at J, with 11 bases between.

The chain has TRBV2 and TRBJ1-1; D is unclear. Trimming shortened V by 2 bases and J by 10 bases, and 11 bases separated the two germline ends. Per germline, CDR1 SNHLY and CDR2 FYNNEI. This CDR3 is built from 12 residues. The CDR3 sequence is CASSENKVGAFF. The CDR3 DNA follows: TGTGCCAGCAGTGAAAATAAGGTCGGAGCTTTCTTT.

V usage is TRBV11-2 and J usage is TRBJ2-7; D may match TRBD1 or TRBD2 (5 bases each). The CDR3 sequence is 14 residues long. V lost 5 bases and J 5 bases, leaving 16 bases between the germline ends. Germline V lookup: CDR1 SGHAT, CDR2 FQNNGV. CDR3 loop: CASSPGTSIHEQYF. The CDR3 region has the DNA TGTGCCAGCAGCCCCGGGACGTCAATCCACGAGCAGTACTTC.

The chain employs TRBV13 and TRBJ2-7; the match to TRBD2 covers 8 bases. The CDR3 totals 14 residues. After removal of 2 bases from V and 7 bases from J, the junction contained 7 bases not matched to a gene. The germline gives CDR1 PRHDT, CDR2 FYEKMQ (reference sequence). CDR3 sequence (DNA): TGTGCCAGCAGCTTATCGGGAGGGGTGAAGGAGCAGTACTTC. It codes for CASSLSGGVKEQYF.

The V and J genes are TRBV19 and TRBJ2-2; D unresolved. The V end was cut by 0 bases, the J end by 5 bases, with 7 bases between. From germline, CDR1 is LNHDA and CDR2 SQIVND (reference sequence). The CDR3 consists of 14 residues. The CDR3 DNA reads as TGTGCCAGTAGTATAGAAGTTAATACCGGGGAGCTGTTTTTT. Translation: CASSIEVNTGELFF.

The chain is built from TRBV7-9 and TRBJ2-7; D might be TRBD1 (5 bases). The germline CDR1 and CDR2 sequences are SEHNR and FQNEAQ (reference sequence). V lost 7 bases, J lost 2 bases, and 12 bases lay in between. This CDR3 region has 13 residues. For the CDR3, the DNA is TGTGCCAGCACCCGAGACAGAACCTACGAGCAGTACTTC. Translating it yields CASTRDRTYEQYF.

The J gene is TRBJ2-3, the V gene TRBV10-3, with D perhaps assigned TRBD1 or TRBD2 (5 bases each). V was clipped by 2 bases and J by 1 base, with 7 bases between them. CDR3 length: 14 residues. Germline V CDR1 and CDR2: ENHRY, SYGVKD. Written as DNA, the CDR3 is TGTGCCATCAGTGAGGGGGGAGGCACAGATACGCAGTATTTT. Translating it yields CAISEGGGTDTQYF.

J is TRBJ2-3 and V is TRBV28; D ambiguous. V was shortened by 5 bases and J by 0 bases, with 15 bases between the two germline ends. This CDR3 region has 16 residues. Germline assignment: CDR1 MDHEN and CDR2 SYDVKM. The CDR3 sequence is CASSLAGGRSTDTQYF. The DNA for the CDR3 is TGTGCCAGCAGTCTGGCCGGTGGCCGGAGCACAGATACGCAGTATTTT.

This chain connects TRBV7-9 to TRBJ1-5, with D perhaps TRBD1 (5 bases). There are 12 residues in the CDR3. With 2 bases removed from V and 11 bases from J, the gap between germline ends came to 10 bases. Germline assignment: CDR1 SEHNR and CDR2 FQNEAQ (reference sequence). The CDR3 sequence: CASSLPMGAQHF. DNA for the CDR3: TGTGCCAGCAGCTTACCCATGGGGGCCCAGCATTTT.

The chain combines TRBV9 with TRBJ1-6; D ambiguous. Trimming took 3 bases from V and 6 from J, leaving 7 bases between them. Germline V CDR1 and CDR2: SGDLS, YYNGEE. The CDR3 loop spans 13 amino acids. The CDR3, as DNA: TGTGCCAGCAGCGCCGGGCCTAATTCACCCCTCCACTTT. Translated: CASSAGPNSPLHF.

In this sample, this clone turned up many times. V usage is TRBV9 and J usage is TRBJ2-2, with D possibly being TRBD2 (6 bases). V was cut by 5 bases and J by 1 base, with 15 bases left in between. CDR1 and CDR2 (germline): SGDLS, YYNGEE. The CDR3 runs 16 residues. In DNA form, the CDR3 reads TGTGCCAGCAGGGCGGCGGAGGGTGGGAACACCGGGGAGCTGTTTTTT. Its protein is CASRAAEGGNTGELFF.

The gene calls are TRBV27 and TRBJ2-7, with a possible D match to TRBD1 (5 bases). V lost 8 bases, J lost 3 bases, and 14 bases lay in between. Germline V gene sequence: CDR1 MNHEY, CDR2 SMNVEV (reference sequence). The CDR3 has 13 residues. CDR3 bases: TGTGCCAGCGGGCCAGGGCCAGGCTACGAGCAGTACTTC. It yields the protein CASGPGPGYEQYF.

This clone occurred once. This rearrangement joins TRBV6-5 to TRBJ1-5; weak D call: TRBD1 (6 bases). Germline V lookup: CDR1 MNHEY, CDR2 SVGAGI. Trimming pared 4 bases from V and 3 bases from J, leaving 10 bases between. This CDR3 comprises 14 residues. For the CDR3, the DNA is TGTGCCAGCAGTTTAGGGGACACCAATCAGCCCCAGCATTTT. Translated, it gives CASSLGDTNQPQHF.

The CDR3 loop is CSASGYNEQFF. The CDR3, as DNA: TGCAGTGCTAGCGGTTACAATGAGCAGTTCTTC. The chain couples TRBV20-1 to TRBJ2-1; D uncertain. The CDR3 has 11 amino acids. Deletions cut 3 bases from V and 4 bases from J, with 4 bases between. The germline gives CDR1 DFQATT, CDR2 SNEGSKA (reference sequence).

This chain joins TRBV6-6 and TRBJ2-1, with TRBD1 matching over 9 bases. Germline loops: CDR1 MNHNY, CDR2 SVGAGI (reference sequence). The CDR3 covers 15 residues. V lost 6 bases and J lost 4; bases outside the gene matches: 7. The CDR3, as DNA: TGTGCCAGCAGGTTACGTGACAGGGGGTACAATGAGCAGTTCTTC. It yields the protein CASRLRDRGYNEQFF.

The CDR3 sequence: CASRNERGTTYEQYF. CDR3 in DNA: TGCGCCAGCAGGAACGAGCGGGGGACAACCTACGAGCAGTACTTC. This chain connects TRBV10-2 to TRBJ2-7; 8 nucleotides line up with TRBD2. The trim removed 6 bases at V and 2 bases at J, leaving 9 bases unmatched. Germline CDR1 is WSHSY and CDR2 is SAAADI. This CDR3 comprises 15 residues.

The chain joins TRBV7-3 to TRBJ2-2; D gene ambiguous. The CDR3 extends over 13 amino acids. Germline V gene data show CDR1 as SGHTA and CDR2 as FQGTGA. Trimming cost V 5 bases and J 7 bases, with 11 bases left between them. The CDR3 reads CASSDNARGELFF. The CDR3 nucleotides are TGTGCCAGCAGCGACAACGCTCGCGGGGAGCTGTTTTTT.

The chain is built from TRBV6-1 and TRBJ1-3; D not resolved. From germline, CDR1 is MNHNS and CDR2 SASEGT. V was clipped by 0 bases and J by 2 bases, with 11 bases between them. CDR3 length: 16 amino acids. CDR3 sequence: CASSEASREPGNTIYF. Here the CDR3 DNA reads TGTGCCAGCAGTGAAGCGAGTAGGGAACCTGGAAACACCATATATTTT.

The chain has TRBV6-6 and TRBJ2-7; no clear D gene. Germline CDR1 is MNHNY and CDR2 is SVGAGI (reference sequence). Trimming shortened V by 4 bases and J by 3 bases, and 7 bases separated the two germline ends. The CDR3 covers 12 residues. CDR3 loop: CASSLQSYEQYF. The CDR3 coding sequence is TGTGCCAGCAGTTTACAGAGCTACGAGCAGTACTTC.

J is TRBJ2-3 and V is TRBV28; perhaps TRBD2 as D (6 bases). Germline V gene data show CDR1 as MDHEN and CDR2 as SYDVKM. The CDR3 runs 16 residues. Trimming took 3 bases from V and 0 from J, leaving 13 bases between them. CDR3 bases: TGTGCCAGCAGTTTGGGACTGGAAAAAAGCACAGATACGCAGTATTTT. Translated: CASSLGLEKSTDTQYF.

This clone was counted once. The rearrangement uses TRBV5-4 and TRBJ2-7, with 8 bases that match TRBD1. V was pared by 3 bases and J by 6 bases, with 8 bases of the junction left unmatched. Germline V gene sequence: CDR1 SGHNT, CDR2 YYREEE (reference sequence). CDR3 length: 14 residues. The CDR3 here is CASSSRDRSSEQYF. CDR3 nucleotides: TGTGCCAGCAGCTCCCGGGACAGGAGCTCCGAGCAGTACTTC.

The table lists this clone with a count of one. The CDR3, as DNA: TGCGCCAGCAGCTCCCGCCGAGACAGGGGGCTCTACGAGCAGTACTTC. It codes for CASSSRRDRGLYEQYF. J is TRBJ2-7 and V is TRBV5-1; 10 bases fit TRBD1. V was pared by 3 bases and J by 3 bases, with 9 bases of the junction left unmatched. Germline assignment: CDR1 SGHRS and CDR2 YFSETQ. The length of the CDR3 is 16 residues.

As to this clone: The same CDR3 also results from other DNA sequences found in this sample. CDR3 residues: CAWSGGGGAEQYF. CDR3 nucleotides: TGTGCCTGGAGTGGTGGGGGTGGGGCCGAGCAGTACTTC. V and J are TRBV30 and TRBJ2-7; the D call may be TRBD1 or TRBD2 (5 bases each). Between the trimmed V and J ends, which lost 1 base and 6 bases, there was a span of 13 bases. CDR1 GTSNPN and CDR2 SVGIG come from the germline V gene (reference sequence). This CDR3 region has 13 residues.